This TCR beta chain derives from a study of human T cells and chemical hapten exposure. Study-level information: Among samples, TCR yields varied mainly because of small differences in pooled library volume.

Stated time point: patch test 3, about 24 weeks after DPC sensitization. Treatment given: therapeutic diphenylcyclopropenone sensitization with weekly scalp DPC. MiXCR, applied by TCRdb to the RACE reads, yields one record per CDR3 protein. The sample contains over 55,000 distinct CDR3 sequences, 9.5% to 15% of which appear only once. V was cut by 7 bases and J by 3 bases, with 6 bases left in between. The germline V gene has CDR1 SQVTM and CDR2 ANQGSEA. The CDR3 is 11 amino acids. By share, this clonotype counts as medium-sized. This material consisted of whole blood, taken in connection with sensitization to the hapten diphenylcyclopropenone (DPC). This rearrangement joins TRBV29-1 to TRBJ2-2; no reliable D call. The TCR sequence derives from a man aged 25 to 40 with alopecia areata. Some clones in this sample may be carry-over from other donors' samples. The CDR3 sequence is CSARYTGELFF. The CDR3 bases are TGCAGCGCCAGGTACACCGGGGAGCTGTTTTTT.